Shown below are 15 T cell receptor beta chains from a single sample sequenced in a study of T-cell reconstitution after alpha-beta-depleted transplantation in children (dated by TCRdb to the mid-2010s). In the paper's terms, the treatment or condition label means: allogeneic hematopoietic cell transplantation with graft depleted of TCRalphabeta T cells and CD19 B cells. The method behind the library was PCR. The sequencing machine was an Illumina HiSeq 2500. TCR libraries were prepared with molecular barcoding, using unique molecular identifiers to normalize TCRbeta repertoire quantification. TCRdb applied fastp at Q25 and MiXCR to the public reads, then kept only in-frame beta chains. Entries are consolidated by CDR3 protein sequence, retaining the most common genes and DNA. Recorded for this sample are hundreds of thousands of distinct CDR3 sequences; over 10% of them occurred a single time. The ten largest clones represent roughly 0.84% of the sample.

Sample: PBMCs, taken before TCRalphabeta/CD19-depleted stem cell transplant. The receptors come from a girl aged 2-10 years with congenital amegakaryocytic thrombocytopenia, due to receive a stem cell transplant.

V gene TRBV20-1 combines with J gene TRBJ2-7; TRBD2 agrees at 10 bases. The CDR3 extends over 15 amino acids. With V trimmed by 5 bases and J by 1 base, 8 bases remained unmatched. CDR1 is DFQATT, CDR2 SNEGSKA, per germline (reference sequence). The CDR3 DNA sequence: TGCAGTGCTCGACTCAGGACTAGCGGTTCCTACGAGCAGTACTTC. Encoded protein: CSARLRTSGSYEQYF.

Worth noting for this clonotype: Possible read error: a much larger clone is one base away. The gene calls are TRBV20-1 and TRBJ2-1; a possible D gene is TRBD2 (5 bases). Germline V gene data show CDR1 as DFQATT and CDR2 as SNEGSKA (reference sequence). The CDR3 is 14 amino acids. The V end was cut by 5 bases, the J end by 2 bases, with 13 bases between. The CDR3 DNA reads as TGCAGTGCTTGTCCCGTGAGGGCCTACAATGAGCAGTTCTTC. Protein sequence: CSACPVRAYNEQFF.

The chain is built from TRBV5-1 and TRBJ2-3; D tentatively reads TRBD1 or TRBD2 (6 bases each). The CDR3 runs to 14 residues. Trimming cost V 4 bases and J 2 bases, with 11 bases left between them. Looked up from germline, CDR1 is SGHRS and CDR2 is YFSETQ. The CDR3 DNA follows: TGCGCCAGCAGCCGAGGGGGGTTCACAGATACGCAGTATTTT. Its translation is CASSRGGFTDTQYF.

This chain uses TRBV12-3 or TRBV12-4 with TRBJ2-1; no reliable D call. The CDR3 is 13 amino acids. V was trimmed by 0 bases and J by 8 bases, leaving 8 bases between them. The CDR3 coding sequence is TGTGCCAGCAGTTTAGCTAGAATCCATGAGCAGTTCTTC. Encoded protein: CASSLARIHEQFF.

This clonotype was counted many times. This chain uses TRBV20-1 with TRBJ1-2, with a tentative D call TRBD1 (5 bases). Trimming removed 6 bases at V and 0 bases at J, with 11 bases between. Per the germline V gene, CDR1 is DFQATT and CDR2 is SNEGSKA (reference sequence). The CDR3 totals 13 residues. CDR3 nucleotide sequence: TGCAGTGCCTCGGGACCCACTAACTATGGCTACACCTTC. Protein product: CSASGPTNYGYTF.

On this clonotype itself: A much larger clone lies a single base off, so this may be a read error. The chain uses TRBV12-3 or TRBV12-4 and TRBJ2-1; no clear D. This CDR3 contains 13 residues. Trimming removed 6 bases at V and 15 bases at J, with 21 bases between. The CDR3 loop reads CASSLDGAFWLFF. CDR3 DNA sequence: TGTGCCAGCAGCCTGGACGGAGCTTTTTGGCTGTTCTTC.

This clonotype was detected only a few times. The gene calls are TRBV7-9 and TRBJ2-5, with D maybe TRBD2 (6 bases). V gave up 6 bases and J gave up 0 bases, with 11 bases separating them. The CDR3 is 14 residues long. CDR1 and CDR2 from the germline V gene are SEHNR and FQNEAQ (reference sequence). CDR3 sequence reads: CASRTTSNQETQYF. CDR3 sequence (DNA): TGTGCCAGCAGGACTACTAGCAACCAAGAGACCCAGTACTTC.

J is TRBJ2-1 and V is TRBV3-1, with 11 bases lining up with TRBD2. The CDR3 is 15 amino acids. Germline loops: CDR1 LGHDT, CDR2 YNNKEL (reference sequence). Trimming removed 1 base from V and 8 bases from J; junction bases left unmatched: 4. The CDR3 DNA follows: TGTGCCAGCAGCCAAGGAGGACTAGCGGGCCATGAGCAGTTCTTC. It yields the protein CASSQGGLAGHEQFF.

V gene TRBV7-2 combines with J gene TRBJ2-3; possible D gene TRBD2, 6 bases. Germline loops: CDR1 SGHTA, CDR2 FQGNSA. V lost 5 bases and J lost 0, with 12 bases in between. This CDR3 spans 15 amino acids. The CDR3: CASSPRELSTDTQYF. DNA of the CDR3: TGTGCCAGCAGCCCCCGGGAGCTTAGCACAGATACGCAGTATTTT.

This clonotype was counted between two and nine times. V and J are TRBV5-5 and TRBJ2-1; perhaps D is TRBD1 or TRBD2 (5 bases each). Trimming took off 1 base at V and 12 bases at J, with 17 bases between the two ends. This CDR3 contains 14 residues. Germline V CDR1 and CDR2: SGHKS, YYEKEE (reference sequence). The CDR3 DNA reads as TGTGCCAGCAGCTTGTCCCGGGACCGCGAAAGGCAGTTCTTC. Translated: CASSLSRDRERQFF.

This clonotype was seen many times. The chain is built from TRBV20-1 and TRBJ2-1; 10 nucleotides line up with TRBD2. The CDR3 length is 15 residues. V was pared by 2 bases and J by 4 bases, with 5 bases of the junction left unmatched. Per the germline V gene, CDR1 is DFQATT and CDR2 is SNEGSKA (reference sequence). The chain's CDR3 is CSARMGLAYYNEQFF. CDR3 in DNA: TGCAGTGCTAGAATGGGACTAGCGTATTACAATGAGCAGTTCTTC.

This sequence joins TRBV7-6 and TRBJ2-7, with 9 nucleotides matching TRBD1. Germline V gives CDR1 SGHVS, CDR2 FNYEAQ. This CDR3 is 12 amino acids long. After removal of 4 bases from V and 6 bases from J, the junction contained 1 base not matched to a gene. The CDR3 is CASSSGQGEQYF. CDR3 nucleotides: TGTGCCAGCAGCTCGGGACAGGGCGAGCAGTACTTC.

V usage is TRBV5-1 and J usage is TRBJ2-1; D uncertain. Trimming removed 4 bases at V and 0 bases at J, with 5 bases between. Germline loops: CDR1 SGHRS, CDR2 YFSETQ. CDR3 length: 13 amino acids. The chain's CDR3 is CASSRISYNEQFF. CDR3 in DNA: TGCGCCAGCAGCCGCATCTCCTACAATGAGCAGTTCTTC.

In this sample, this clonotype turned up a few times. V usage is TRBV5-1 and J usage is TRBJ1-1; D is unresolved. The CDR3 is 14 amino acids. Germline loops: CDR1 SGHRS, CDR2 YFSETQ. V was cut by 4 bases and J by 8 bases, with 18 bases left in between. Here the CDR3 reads CASSTIPSAPEAFF. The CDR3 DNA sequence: TGCGCCAGCAGCACAATCCCCTCGGCACCAGAAGCTTTCTTT.

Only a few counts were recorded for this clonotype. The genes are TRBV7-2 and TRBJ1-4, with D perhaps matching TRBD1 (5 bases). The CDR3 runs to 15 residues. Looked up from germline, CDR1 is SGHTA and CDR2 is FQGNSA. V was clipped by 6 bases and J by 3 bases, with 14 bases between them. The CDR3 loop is CASSSGASPNEKLFF. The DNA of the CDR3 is TGTGCCAGCAGTTCCGGGGCCTCCCCTAATGAAAAACTGTTTTTT.